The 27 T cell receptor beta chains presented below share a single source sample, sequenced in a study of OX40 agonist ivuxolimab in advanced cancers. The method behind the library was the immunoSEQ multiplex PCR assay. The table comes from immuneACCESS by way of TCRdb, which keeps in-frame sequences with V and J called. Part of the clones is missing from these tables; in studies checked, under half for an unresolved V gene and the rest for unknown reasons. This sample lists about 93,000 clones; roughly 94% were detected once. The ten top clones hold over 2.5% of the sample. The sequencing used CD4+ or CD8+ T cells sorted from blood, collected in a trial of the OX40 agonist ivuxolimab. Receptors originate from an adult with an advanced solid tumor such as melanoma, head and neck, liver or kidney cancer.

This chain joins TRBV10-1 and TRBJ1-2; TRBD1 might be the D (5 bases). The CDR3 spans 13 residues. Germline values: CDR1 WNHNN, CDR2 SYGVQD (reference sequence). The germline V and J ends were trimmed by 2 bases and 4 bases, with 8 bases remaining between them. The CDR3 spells CASSEAGSYGYTF. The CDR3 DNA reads TGCGCCAGCAGTGAGGCAGGGAGCTATGGCTACACCTTC.

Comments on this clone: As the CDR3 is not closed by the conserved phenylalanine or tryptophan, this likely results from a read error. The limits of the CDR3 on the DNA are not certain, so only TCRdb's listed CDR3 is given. The CDR3 sequence: CASSSDRAIANLA. The gene calls are TRBV5-4 and TRBJ1-1; TRBD1, the table's D call, was not compared with the DNA. The V gene's germline CDR1 is SGHNT and CDR2 YYREEE (reference sequence). The CDR3 is made up of 13 amino acids, end residues included.

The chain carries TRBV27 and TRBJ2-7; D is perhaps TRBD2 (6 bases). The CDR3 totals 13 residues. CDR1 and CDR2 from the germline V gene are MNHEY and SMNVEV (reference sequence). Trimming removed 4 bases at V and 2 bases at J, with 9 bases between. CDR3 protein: CASSSGLAYEQYF. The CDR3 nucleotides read TGTGCCAGCAGTTCGGGACTCGCCTACGAGCAGTACTTC.

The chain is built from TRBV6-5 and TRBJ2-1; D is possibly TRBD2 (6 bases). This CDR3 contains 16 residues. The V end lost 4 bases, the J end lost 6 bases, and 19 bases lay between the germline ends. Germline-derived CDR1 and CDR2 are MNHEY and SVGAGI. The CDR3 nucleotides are TGTGCCAGCAGTTCAAGTATGGGGGGTCTGCGCAATGAGCAGTTCTTC. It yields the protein CASSSSMGGLRNEQFF.

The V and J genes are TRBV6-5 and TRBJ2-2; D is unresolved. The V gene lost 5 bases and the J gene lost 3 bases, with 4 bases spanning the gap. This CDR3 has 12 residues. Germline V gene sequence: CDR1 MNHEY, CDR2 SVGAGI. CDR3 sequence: CASSPYTGELFF. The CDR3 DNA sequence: TGTGCCAGCAGTCCTTACACCGGGGAGCTGTTTTTT.

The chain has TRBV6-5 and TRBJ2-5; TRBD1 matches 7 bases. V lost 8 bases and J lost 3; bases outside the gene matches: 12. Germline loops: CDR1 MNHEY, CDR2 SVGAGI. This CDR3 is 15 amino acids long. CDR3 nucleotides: TGTGCCAGCCAGGGGGATAGGGGGCGCGAAGAGACCCAGTACTTC. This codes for CASQGDRGREETQYF.

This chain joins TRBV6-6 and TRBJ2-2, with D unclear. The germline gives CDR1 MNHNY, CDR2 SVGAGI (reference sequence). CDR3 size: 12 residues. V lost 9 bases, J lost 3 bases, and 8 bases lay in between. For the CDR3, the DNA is TGTGCCAGTCTTTCCTACACCGGGGAGCTGTTTTTT. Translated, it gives CASLSYTGELFF.

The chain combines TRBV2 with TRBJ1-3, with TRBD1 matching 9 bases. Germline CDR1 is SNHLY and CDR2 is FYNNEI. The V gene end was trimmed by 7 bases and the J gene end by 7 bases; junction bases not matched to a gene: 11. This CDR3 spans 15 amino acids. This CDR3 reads CASIRTGTGWNTIYF. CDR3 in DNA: TGTGCCAGCATCAGAACCGGGACAGGGTGGAACACCATATATTTT.

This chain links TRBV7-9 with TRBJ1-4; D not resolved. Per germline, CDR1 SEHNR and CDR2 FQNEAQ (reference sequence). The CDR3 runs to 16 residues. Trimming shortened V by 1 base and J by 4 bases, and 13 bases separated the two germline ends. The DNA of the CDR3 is TGTGCCAGCAGCTTAGTAGAGGTAGCAGGTAATGAAAAACTGTTTTTT. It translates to CASSLVEVAGNEKLFF.

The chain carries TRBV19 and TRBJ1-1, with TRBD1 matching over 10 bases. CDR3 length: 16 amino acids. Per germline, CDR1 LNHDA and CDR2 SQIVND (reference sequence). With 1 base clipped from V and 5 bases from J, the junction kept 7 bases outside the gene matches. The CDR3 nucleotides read TGTGCCAGTAGTATAGGGACAGGGGGTTCTAGGACTGAAGCTTTCTTT. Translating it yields CASSIGTGGSRTEAFF.

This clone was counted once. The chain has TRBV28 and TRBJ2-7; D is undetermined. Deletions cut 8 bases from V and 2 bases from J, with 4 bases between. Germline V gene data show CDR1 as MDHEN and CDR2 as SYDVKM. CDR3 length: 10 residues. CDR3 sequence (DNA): TGTGCCAGCGCAACCTACGAGCAGTACTTC. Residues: CASATYEQYF.

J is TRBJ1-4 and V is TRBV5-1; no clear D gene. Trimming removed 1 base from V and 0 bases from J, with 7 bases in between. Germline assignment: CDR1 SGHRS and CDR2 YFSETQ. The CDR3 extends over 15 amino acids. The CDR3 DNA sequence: TGCGCCAGCAGCTTGTACGGAGCAACTAATGAAAAACTGTTTTTT. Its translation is CASSLYGATNEKLFF. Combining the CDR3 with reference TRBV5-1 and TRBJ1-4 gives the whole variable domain KAGVTQTPRYLIKTRGQQVTLSCSPISGHRSVSWYQQTPGQGLQFLFEYFSETQRNKGNFPGRFSGRQFSNSRSEMNVSTLELGDSALYLCASSLYGATNEKLFFGSGTQLSVL.

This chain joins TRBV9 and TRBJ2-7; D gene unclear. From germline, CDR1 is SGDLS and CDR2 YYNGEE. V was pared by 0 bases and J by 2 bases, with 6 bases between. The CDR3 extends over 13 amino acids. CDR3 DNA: TGTGCCAGCAGCGTAGGGGCAACCTACGAGCAGTACTTC. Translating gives CASSVGATYEQYF.

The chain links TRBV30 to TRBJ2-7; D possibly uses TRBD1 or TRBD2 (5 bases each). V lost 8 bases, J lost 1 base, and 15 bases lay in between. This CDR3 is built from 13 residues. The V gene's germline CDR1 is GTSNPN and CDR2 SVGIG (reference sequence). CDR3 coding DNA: TGTGCCGGGGACCGGACGGAGTCCTACGAGCAGTACTTC. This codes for CAGDRTESYEQYF. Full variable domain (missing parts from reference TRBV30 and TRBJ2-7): SQTIHQWPATLVQPVGSPLSLECTVEGTSNPNLYWYRQAAGRGLQLLFYSVGIGQISSEVPQNLSASRPQDRQFILSSKKLLLSDSGFYLCAGDRTESYEQYFGPGTRLTVT.

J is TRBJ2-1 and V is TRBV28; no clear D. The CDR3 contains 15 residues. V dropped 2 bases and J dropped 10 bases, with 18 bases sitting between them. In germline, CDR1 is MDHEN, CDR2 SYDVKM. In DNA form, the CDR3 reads TGTGCCAGCAGTTTAGTGGGAAACGGGCAGGCCGAGCAGTTCTTC. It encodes CASSLVGNGQAEQFF.

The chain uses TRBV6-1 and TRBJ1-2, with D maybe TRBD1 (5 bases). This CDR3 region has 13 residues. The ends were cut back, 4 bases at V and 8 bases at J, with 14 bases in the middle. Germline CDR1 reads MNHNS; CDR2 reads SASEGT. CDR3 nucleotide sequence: TGTGCCAGCAGTGGGGTAGGGACCGGCGGCTACACCTTC. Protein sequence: CASSGVGTGGYTF.

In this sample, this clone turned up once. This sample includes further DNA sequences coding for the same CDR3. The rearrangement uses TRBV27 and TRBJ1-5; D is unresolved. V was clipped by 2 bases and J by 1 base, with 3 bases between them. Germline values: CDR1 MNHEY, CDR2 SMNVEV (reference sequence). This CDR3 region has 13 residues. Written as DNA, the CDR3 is TGTGCCAGCAGTTTAGGGAGCAATCAGCCCCAGCATTTT. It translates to CASSLGSNQPQHF.

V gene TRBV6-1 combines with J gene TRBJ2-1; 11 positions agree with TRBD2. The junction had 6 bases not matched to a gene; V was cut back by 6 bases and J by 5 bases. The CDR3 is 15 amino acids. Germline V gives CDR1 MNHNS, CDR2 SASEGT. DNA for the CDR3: TGTGCCAGCAGGTACGGGACTAGCGGTCACAATGAGCAGTTCTTC. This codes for CASRYGTSGHNEQFF.

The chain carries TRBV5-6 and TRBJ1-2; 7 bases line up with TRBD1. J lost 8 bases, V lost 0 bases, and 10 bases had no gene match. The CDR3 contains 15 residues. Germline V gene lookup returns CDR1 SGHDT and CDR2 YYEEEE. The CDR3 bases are TGTGCCAGCAGCTTGGGTTTCGGGGACAGATGGGGCTACACCTTC. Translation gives CASSLGFGDRWGYTF.

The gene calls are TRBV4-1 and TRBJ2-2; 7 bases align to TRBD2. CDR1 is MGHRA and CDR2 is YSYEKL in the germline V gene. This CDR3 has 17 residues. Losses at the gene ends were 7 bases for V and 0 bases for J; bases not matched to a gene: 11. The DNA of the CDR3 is TGCGCCAGCACCTCGGGGGGTCAGGGAACGAACACCGGGGAGCTGTTTTTT. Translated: CASTSGGQGTNTGELFF.

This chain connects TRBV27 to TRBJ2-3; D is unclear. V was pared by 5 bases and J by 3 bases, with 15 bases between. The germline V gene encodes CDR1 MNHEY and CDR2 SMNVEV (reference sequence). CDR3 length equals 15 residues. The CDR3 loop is CASSQSISRTDTQYF. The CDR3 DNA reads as TGTGCCAGCAGTCAATCCATATCTCGGACAGATACGCAGTATTTT.

This chain's CDR3 is CASSPQGDGGNTEAFF. The CDR3 coding sequence is TGCGCCAGCAGCCCACAGGGGGATGGAGGGAACACTGAAGCTTTCTTT. The chain has TRBV5-1 and TRBJ1-1; TRBD1 matches 8 bases. Germline assignment: CDR1 SGHRS and CDR2 YFSETQ. CDR3 length: 16 residues. Unmatched junction bases numbered 9, after V lost 4 bases and J lost 1 base.

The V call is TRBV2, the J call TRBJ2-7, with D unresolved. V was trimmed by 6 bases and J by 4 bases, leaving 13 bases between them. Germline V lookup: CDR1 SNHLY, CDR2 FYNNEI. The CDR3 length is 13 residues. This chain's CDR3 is CASRADRTYEQYF. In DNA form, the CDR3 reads TGTGCCAGCAGGGCGGATAGGACGTACGAGCAGTACTTC.

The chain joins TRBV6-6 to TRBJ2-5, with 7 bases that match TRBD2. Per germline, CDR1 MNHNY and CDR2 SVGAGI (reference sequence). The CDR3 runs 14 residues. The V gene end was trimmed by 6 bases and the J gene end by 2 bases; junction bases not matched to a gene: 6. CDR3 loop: CASRMGGEQETQYF. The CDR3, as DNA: TGTGCCAGCAGGATGGGGGGGGAACAAGAGACCCAGTACTTC.

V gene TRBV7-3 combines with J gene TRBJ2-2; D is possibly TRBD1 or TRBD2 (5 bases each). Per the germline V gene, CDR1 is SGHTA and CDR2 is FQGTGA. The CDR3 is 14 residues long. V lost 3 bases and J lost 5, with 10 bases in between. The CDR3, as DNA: TGTGCCAGCAGCTTCTCCGGGACGACCGGGGAGCTGTTTTTT. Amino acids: CASSFSGTTGELFF.

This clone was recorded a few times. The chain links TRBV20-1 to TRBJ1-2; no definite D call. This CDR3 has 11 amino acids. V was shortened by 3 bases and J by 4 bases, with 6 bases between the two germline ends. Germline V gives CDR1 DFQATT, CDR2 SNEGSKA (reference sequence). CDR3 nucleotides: TGCAGTGCTAGCAGTATCTATGGCTACACCTTC. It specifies CSASSIYGYTF.

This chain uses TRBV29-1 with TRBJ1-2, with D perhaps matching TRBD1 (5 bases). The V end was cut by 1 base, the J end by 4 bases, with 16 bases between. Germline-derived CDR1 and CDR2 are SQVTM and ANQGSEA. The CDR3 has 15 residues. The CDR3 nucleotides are TGCAGCGTTGAAGGTTCAGGGCAGGGCCGCTATGGCTACACCTTC. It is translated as CSVEGSGQGRYGYTF.